This T cell receptor beta chain was identified during a study of cytomegalovirus exposure and HLA in healthy donors. Study-level points and caveats: Serostatus for CMV was the only available immune exposure information. When analyzed later, the rates of TCR association showed variation by HLA locus, with DRB1 the most and HLA-C the fewest. Segments of the TCR beta V type were, in most cases, productive about 87% or about 30% of the time in an earlier analysis.

PCR primers comprised 60 Vbeta and 13 Jbeta primers. The protocol was immunoSEQ multiplex PCR, while the TCRdb copy is restricted to in-frame clones and leaves out a portion. The table includes fewer than 180,000 clones, 75% to 85% detected once. Donors likely had unrecorded immune exposures despite being nominally healthy when sampled. Trimming stripped 6 bases from V and 7 bases from J, with 13 bases between. This CDR3 contains 12 residues. Germline CDR1 reads SNHLY; CDR2 reads FYNNEI. This clone was seen once. The antigen is undetermined. This chain joins TRBV2 and TRBJ2-7; maybe TRBD1 (6 bases). The receptor was isolated from a human donor in good health. Source material: PBMCs. This CDR3 reads CASRQGEGEQYF. The CDR3 coding sequence is TGTGCCAGCAGACAGGGCGAGGGTGAGCAGTACTTC.